Presented here are 30 T cell receptor beta chains from one specimen sequenced in a study of cytomegalovirus exposure and HLA in healthy donors. Use of 60 Vbeta and 13 Jbeta primers characterized the PCR. The protocol was immunoSEQ multiplex PCR, while the TCRdb copy is restricted to in-frame clones and leaves out a portion. Of 270,000 or so clones in the sample, approximately 90% were seen once. The specimen was PBMCs. The receptor set was obtained from a middle-aged man in good health and CMV-seropositive.

V usage is TRBV4-1 and J usage is TRBJ2-2; 7 nucleotides match TRBD2. Unmatched junction bases numbered 8, after V lost 3 bases and J lost 7 bases. CDR1 is MGHRA, CDR2 YSYEKL, per germline. The CDR3 spans 15 residues. CDR3 residues: CASSHPAGVGGELFF. The CDR3 DNA is TGCGCCAGCAGCCACCCTGCGGGAGTGGGCGGGGAGCTGTTTTTT.

The DNA of the CDR3 is TGCAGCGTTTTCGGAGGGAGTAGGGACGAGCAGTACTTC. It yields the protein CSVFGGSRDEQYF. The chain links TRBV29-1 to TRBJ2-7, with D possibly being TRBD2 (6 bases). This CDR3 is 13 amino acids long. Germline V gene lookup returns CDR1 SQVTM and CDR2 ANQGSEA. The V end lost 5 bases, the J end lost 5 bases, and 16 bases lay between the germline ends.

The V call is TRBV15, the J call TRBJ2-7; TRBD2 matches 9 bases. In germline, CDR1 is LNHNV, CDR2 YYDKDF (reference sequence). The J segment lost 0 bases and the V segment lost 4 bases, leaving 10 bases of the junction unmatched. This CDR3 contains 17 residues. CDR3 in amino acids: CATSIGLAGTSSYEQYF. As DNA, the CDR3 is TGTGCCACCAGCATAGGGCTAGCGGGGACAAGCTCCTACGAGCAGTACTTC.

The J gene is TRBJ2-3, the V gene TRBV28; 10 positions match TRBD1. This CDR3 comprises 15 residues. Trimming cost V 7 bases and J 5 bases; bases outside gene matches: 9. The germline CDR1 and CDR2 sequences are MDHEN and SYDVKM. Here the CDR3 reads CASTVGTGVVDTQYF. The CDR3 DNA reads as TGTGCCAGCACTGTCGGGACAGGGGTCGTAGATACGCAGTATTTT.

There are a few counts of this clone. The chain uses TRBV10-3 and TRBJ1-1; D is uncertain. V was trimmed by 2 bases and J by 3 bases, leaving 10 bases between them. Germline loops: CDR1 ENHRY, CDR2 SYGVKD. This CDR3 has 14 amino acids. CDR3 in DNA: TGTGCCATCAGTGAGCTTCAGGAAGACACTGAAGCTTTCTTT. Protein product: CAISELQEDTEAFF.

The V and J genes are TRBV6-4 and TRBJ2-7; 13 bases line up with TRBD2. The trim removed 0 bases at V and 3 bases at J, leaving 20 bases unmatched. The CDR3 loop spans 22 amino acids. From germline, CDR1 is MRHNA and CDR2 SNTAGT. Here the CDR3 DNA reads TGTGCCAGCAGTGACTCGAAGGAGGGTATGAGACTAGCGGGAGGTCCTGACTACGAGCAGTACTTC. As protein: CASSDSKEGMRLAGGPDYEQYF.

V and J are TRBV6-1 and TRBJ2-7; possible D gene TRBD1, 5 bases. The CDR3 loop spans 14 amino acids. Germline V gene sequence: CDR1 MNHNS, CDR2 SASEGT. The V and J ends lost 0 bases and 5 bases respectively, with 11 bases between them. The CDR3 sequence is CASSEAPGSDEQYF. The CDR3 coding sequence is TGTGCCAGCAGTGAAGCGCCAGGGTCGGACGAGCAGTACTTC.

CDR3 nucleotides: TGTGCCAGCTCACAACCCCAGAGGAGCTCCTACGAGCAGTACTTC. Its translation: CASSQPQRSSYEQYF. The chain combines TRBV18 with TRBJ2-5; D remains ambiguous. TRBJ2-7 matches the DNA end more closely, so the J call is doubtful. The CDR3 is 15 residues long. Germline CDR1 and CDR2: KGHSH and LQKENI.

The DNA of the CDR3 is TGTGCCAGCAGCCGAACTAGCGGCCTCACAGATACGCAGTATTTT. Amino acids: CASSRTSGLTDTQYF. V and J are TRBV28 and TRBJ2-3; 8 bases are shared with TRBD2. CDR1 and CDR2 (germline): MDHEN, SYDVKM. V trimming: 6 bases; J trimming: 2 bases; junction bases outside the gene matches: 7. The CDR3 has 15 residues.

The chain recombines TRBV5-1 with TRBJ1-1, with no clear D. V was pared by 5 bases and J by 1 base, with 12 bases between. Germline-derived CDR1 and CDR2 are SGHRS and YFSETQ. The CDR3 runs 14 residues. This chain's CDR3 is CASRWLPGNTEAFF. CDR3 DNA sequence: TGCGCCAGCAGGTGGCTTCCTGGGAACACTGAAGCTTTCTTT.

The chain is built from TRBV20-1 and TRBJ1-1, with D unresolved. Germline loops: CDR1 DFQATT, CDR2 SNEGSKA (reference sequence). V lost 4 bases to trimming and J lost 6 bases, with 6 bases between them. The CDR3 is 10 amino acids. CDR3 in amino acids: CSAITPEAFF. The CDR3 nucleotides are TGCAGTGCTATTACACCTGAAGCTTTCTTT.

The rearrangement joins TRBV28 to TRBJ2-6; 9 nucleotides align to TRBD1. J lost 1 base, V lost 6 bases, and 4 bases had no gene match. The CDR3 is 16 amino acids. CDR1 is MDHEN and CDR2 is SYDVKM in the germline V gene. CDR3 loop: CASRRTGESGANVLTF. For the CDR3, the DNA is TGTGCCAGCAGACGGACAGGGGAGTCTGGGGCCAACGTCCTGACTTTC. The complete variable domain, with remaining parts taken from reference TRBV28 and TRBJ2-6, reads DVKVTQSSRYLVKRTGEKVFLECVQDMDHENMFWYRQDPGLGLRLIYFSYDVKMKEKGDIPEGYSVSREKKERFSLILESASTNQTSMYLCASRRTGESGANVLTFGAGSRLTVL.

The chain combines TRBV7-3 with TRBJ2-7, with 7 bases that match TRBD1. This CDR3 region has 13 residues. Germline values: CDR1 SGHTA, CDR2 FQGTGA. V dropped 4 bases and J dropped 9; count of bases not matched to a gene: 9. Written as DNA, the CDR3 is TGTGCCAGCAGCTCGGGACAGTCGGGTGTGCAGTACTTC. Amino acid sequence: CASSSGQSGVQYF. The complete variable domain, with remaining parts taken from reference TRBV7-3 and TRBJ2-7, reads GAGVSQTPSNKVTEKGKYVELRCDPISGHTALYWYRQSLGQGPEFLIYFQGTGAADDSGLPNDRFFAVRPEGSVSTLKIQRTERGDSAVYLCASSSGQSGVQYFGPGTRLTVT.

This chain links TRBV11-2 with TRBJ1-1, with 9 bases that match TRBD1. Germline CDR1 is SGHAT and CDR2 is FQNNGV. This CDR3 is built from 14 residues. With 4 bases clipped from V and 4 bases from J, the junction kept 4 bases outside the gene matches. CDR3 sequence (DNA): TGTGCCAGCAGCTACCCGACAGGGGGCACTGAAGCTTTCTTT. Translation: CASSYPTGGTEAFF. The full variable domain, completed using reference TRBV11-2 and TRBJ1-1, is EAGVAQSPRYKIIEKRQSVAFWCNPISGHATLYWYQQILGQGPKLLIQFQNNGVVDDSQLPKDRFSAERLKGVDSTLKIQPAKLEDSAVYLCASSYPTGGTEAFFGQGTRLTVV.

The chain uses TRBV28 and TRBJ2-2; a weak D match, TRBD1 (6 bases). Trimming removed 6 bases at V and 1 base at J, with 12 bases between. Germline V lookup: CDR1 MDHEN, CDR2 SYDVKM. The CDR3 is 15 amino acids. CDR3 bases: TGTGCCAGCAGCCGTAGGGGGAGGAACACCGGGGAGCTGTTTTTT. It encodes CASSRRGRNTGELFF.

The V call is TRBV28, the J call TRBJ2-3; 9 bases align to TRBD2. J was trimmed by 2 bases and V by 5 bases; bases with no gene match: 5. CDR1 and CDR2 from the germline V gene are MDHEN and SYDVKM. The CDR3 runs to 15 residues. This CDR3 reads CASSPLAGTTDTQYF. The CDR3 DNA follows: TGTGCCAGCAGTCCCCTAGCGGGGACCACAGATACGCAGTATTTT.

The chain is built from TRBV28 and TRBJ1-1; no reliable D call. Germline CDR1 and CDR2: MDHEN and SYDVKM. The CDR3 is 14 residues long. The V end lost 5 bases, the J end lost 1 base, and 11 bases lay between the germline ends. Here the CDR3 DNA reads TGTGCCAGCAGTCCACCTGGGAGGAACACTGAAGCTTTCTTT. It encodes CASSPPGRNTEAFF.

This chain links TRBV6-5 with TRBJ1-4, with 7 bases lining up with TRBD1. CDR1 is MNHEY and CDR2 is SVGAGI in the germline V gene. The CDR3 totals 16 residues. V gave up 4 bases and J gave up 7 bases; unmatched junction bases: 12. The CDR3 spells CASSSSTGSVGEKLFF. The CDR3 bases are TGTGCCAGCAGTTCCTCGACAGGGTCAGTGGGTGAAAAACTGTTTTTT.

V and J are TRBV28 and TRBJ2-1; D is possibly TRBD2 (5 bases). Trimming cost V 5 bases and J 0 bases, with 17 bases left between them. Germline-derived CDR1 and CDR2 are MDHEN and SYDVKM. The CDR3 runs to 17 residues. CDR3 bases: TGTGCCAGCAGTCCCCCCCGAGGAGCGGTCTCCTACAATGAGCAGTTCTTC. Translating gives CASSPPRGAVSYNEQFF.

This chain uses TRBV18 with TRBJ1-5; D unclear. With 3 bases removed from V and 0 bases from J, the gap between germline ends came to 9 bases. The length of the CDR3 is 15 residues. CDR1 is KGHSH and CDR2 is LQKENI in the germline V gene. The CDR3 loop reads CASSPSGFSNQPQHF. For the CDR3, the DNA is TGTGCCAGCTCACCGTCGGGTTTTAGCAATCAGCCCCAGCATTTT.

This chain uses TRBV28 with TRBJ1-2; TRBD1 agrees at 9 bases. The CDR3 has 15 amino acids. Germline CDR1 MDHEN, CDR2 SYDVKM. Germline trimming cut 5 bases from V and 4 bases from J; bases unmatched to any gene: 8. CDR3 DNA sequence: TGTGCCAGCAGTCGGACAGGGGAGCATTCCTATGGCTACACCTTC. Protein product: CASSRTGEHSYGYTF.

This chain joins TRBV4-3 and TRBJ2-4; D may be TRBD1 (5 bases). Germline CDR1 LGHNA, CDR2 YSLEER. This CDR3 spans 17 amino acids. The germline V and J ends were trimmed by 0 bases and 0 bases, with 12 bases remaining between them. The CDR3 sequence: CASSQEGQRLAKNIQYF. The CDR3 nucleotides are TGCGCCAGCAGCCAAGAGGGGCAGAGACTAGCCAAAAACATTCAGTACTTC.

The V and J genes are TRBV6-1 and TRBJ2-3, with D maybe TRBD2 (5 bases). Trimming took 2 bases from V and 4 from J, leaving 10 bases between them. The CDR3 is 14 residues long. The germline gives CDR1 MNHNS, CDR2 SASEGT. The DNA of the CDR3 is TGTGCCAGCAGTGAACCTAGCCCCCCAGATACGCAGTATTTT. Protein product: CASSEPSPPDTQYF.

The rearrangement links TRBV28 to TRBJ2-5; possible D gene TRBD2, 6 bases. The germline gives CDR1 MDHEN, CDR2 SYDVKM. Trimming removed 5 bases from V and 7 bases from J, with 20 bases in between. The CDR3 sequence is 15 residues long. The CDR3 region is CASSPLAWTTGTQYF. The CDR3 bases are TGTGCCAGCAGTCCACTAGCATGGACAACGGGGACCCAGTACTTC. The full variable domain, rest sourced from reference TRBV28 and TRBJ2-5, is DVKVTQSSRYLVKRTGEKVFLECVQDMDHENMFWYRQDPGLGLRLIYFSYDVKMKEKGDIPEGYSVSREKKERFSLILESASTNQTSMYLCASSPLAWTTGTQYFGPGTRLLVL.

The chain couples TRBV28 to TRBJ2-1, with 10 nucleotides matching TRBD2. V was clipped by 3 bases and J by 6 bases; unmatched bases: 2. Germline assignment: CDR1 MDHEN and CDR2 SYDVKM. The CDR3 extends over 14 amino acids. CDR3 DNA: TGTGCCAGCAGTTTGGCTAGCGGGAGCAATGAGCAGTTCTTC. Amino acids: CASSLASGSNEQFF.

This chain connects TRBV7-8 to TRBJ2-2; a weak D match, TRBD2 (6 bases). V shed 1 base and J shed 5 bases, with 8 bases lying between them. CDR1 is SGHVS, CDR2 FQNEAQ, per germline. There are 14 residues in the CDR3. The CDR3: CASSLERETGELFF. The CDR3 nucleotides are TGTGCCAGCAGCTTAGAACGGGAGACCGGGGAGCTGTTTTTT.

The V call is TRBV6-1, the J call TRBJ2-1; 7 positions match TRBD1. CDR1 is MNHNS and CDR2 is SASEGT in the germline V gene. The CDR3 sequence is 13 residues long. The J segment lost 7 bases and the V segment lost 4 bases, leaving 4 bases of the junction unmatched. CDR3: CASSAAGGNEQFF. The CDR3 DNA reads as TGTGCCAGCAGTGCAGCAGGGGGAAATGAGCAGTTCTTC.

A single count supports this clone. At one end the junction does not follow the germline gene, possibly because of a read error. The rearrangement links TRBV5-4 to TRBJ2-3; 7 positions agree with TRBD2. The CDR3 loop spans 15 amino acids. The germline CDR1 and CDR2 sequences are SGHNT and YYREEE (reference sequence). The CDR3 nucleotides are TGTGCCAGCAGTTTGGGGGGACTAAGCACAGATACGCAGTATTTT. This gives the protein CASSLGGLSTDTQYF. The entire variable domain, with the rest obtained from reference TRBV5-4 and TRBJ2-3, is as follows: ETGVTQSPTHLIKTRGQQVTLRCSSQSGHNTVSWYQQALGQGPQFIFQYYREEENGRGNFPPRFSGLQFPNYSSELNVNALELDDSALYLCASSLGGLSTDTQYFGPGTRLTVL.

The chain joins TRBV7-6 to TRBJ2-7; 8 nucleotides line up with TRBD1. The V segment lost 2 bases and the J segment 2 bases; nucleotides outside the gene matches: 5. This CDR3 spans 15 amino acids. Germline V lookup: CDR1 SGHVS, CDR2 FNYEAQ. The CDR3 sequence is CASSLSGQGTYEQYF. The DNA of the CDR3 is TGTGCCAGCAGCTTAAGTGGACAGGGAACCTACGAGCAGTACTTC. The full variable domain, completed using reference TRBV7-6 and TRBJ2-7, is GAGVSQSPRYKVTKRGQDVALRCDPISGHVSLYWYRQALGQGPEFLTYFNYEAQQDKSGLPNDRFSAERPEGSISTLTIQRTEQRDSAMYRCASSLSGQGTYEQYFGPGTRLTVT.

J is TRBJ2-3 and V is TRBV5-1; maybe TRBD2 (7 bases). V lost 7 bases, J lost 6 bases, and 21 bases lay in between. This CDR3 has 15 residues. Germline V lookup: CDR1 SGHRS, CDR2 YFSETQ. CDR3: CASGQLGGRADTQYF. DNA of the CDR3: TGCGCCAGCGGACAACTAGGGGGGAGGGCGGATACGCAGTATTTT. Filled out from reference TRBV5-1 and TRBJ2-3, the complete variable domain reads KAGVTQTPRYLIKTRGQQVTLSCSPISGHRSVSWYQQTPGQGLQFLFEYFSETQRNKGNFPGRFSGRQFSNSRSEMNVSTLELGDSALYLCASGQLGGRADTQYFGPGTRLTVL.